Described below is a single TCR beta chain sequence and its context. Antigen specificity is unknown. The sample is drawn from a study of cytomegalovirus exposure and HLA in healthy donors. Sequenced by immunoSEQ multiplex PCR; TCRdb stores in-frame clones only, minus some. Of approximately 260,000 clones listed, 65% to 90% were seen once; the top ten hold around 1%. Separate from the approximately 670-subject first cohort was the approximately 120-subject validation cohort, to which the donors belonged. General study points: Rarity held for most TCR sequences, but there were some public TCRs that occurred in many donors. The CMV antigen specificity of a few CMV-associated chains was confirmed through in vitro analysis.

V lost 5 bases to trimming and J lost 3 bases; unmatched junction nucleotides: 8. The V gene's germline CDR1 is SQVTM and CDR2 ANQGSEA. The CDR3 runs to 14 residues. The chain joins TRBV29-1 to TRBJ2-3; 7 nucleotides align to TRBD2. Sequenced sample: PBMCs. The sequence came from a woman in her late teens or twenties in good health and CMV-seronegative. This CDR3 is CSVSGGGRTDTQYF. As DNA, the CDR3 is TGCAGCGTTTCGGGCGGGGGTAGGACAGATACGCAGTATTTT.